What follows are 11 T cell receptor beta chains derived from one specimen sequenced in a study of T-cell reconstitution after alpha-beta-depleted transplantation in children. The TCRbeta library was prepared with unique molecular identifiers. Each CDR3 protein is one row after TCRdb ran MiXCR on the PCR reads. The sample yields 500,000 to 600,000 distinct CDR3 sequences, approximately 20% seen once. The specimen comprised PBMCs from the stem cell graft donor, sampled from the stem cell graft. The receptors stem from a human donor who donated a stem cell graft to a child with acute lymphoblastic leukemia.

This clonotype has at least ten counts. J is TRBJ2-7 and V is TRBV5-1, with a weak D call TRBD1 (5 bases). Germline-derived CDR1 and CDR2 are SGHRS and YFSETQ. This CDR3 contains 13 residues. The V gene lost 4 bases and the J gene lost 3 bases, with 11 bases spanning the gap. The CDR3: CASSRTQFYEQYF. CDR3 DNA sequence: TGCGCCAGCAGCCGGACACAGTTCTACGAGCAGTACTTC.

This clonotype has a handful of counts. This chain uses TRBV20-1 with TRBJ2-1; TRBD1 matches 8 bases. CDR3 length: 16 residues. The ends lost 5 bases at V and 3 bases at J; junction bases unmatched: 12. From germline, CDR1 is DFQATT and CDR2 SNEGSKA (reference sequence). CDR3 bases: TGCAGTGCTCCGAGACACGACAGGGGATACTACAATGAGCAGTTCTTC. It codes for CSAPRHDRGYYNEQFF.

In this sample, this clonotype turned up a few times. The chain is built from TRBV12-3 or TRBV12-4 and TRBJ2-7; 7 positions agree with TRBD1. The CDR3 spans 14 residues. The ends lost 5 bases at V and 8 bases at J; junction bases unmatched: 12. CDR3 loop: CASSHSANRGKQYF. The CDR3 nucleotides are TGTGCCAGCAGTCACTCGGCTAACAGGGGAAAGCAGTACTTC.

The chain has TRBV7-3 and TRBJ2-3; tentative D call: TRBD2 (6 bases). The CDR3 spans 16 residues. Germline values: CDR1 SGHTA, CDR2 FQGTGA. V lost 3 bases, J lost 1 base, and 14 bases lay in between. CDR3 in amino acids: CASSLAGSVGTDTQYF. As DNA, the CDR3 is TGTGCCAGCAGCTTGGCCGGGAGCGTCGGCACAGATACGCAGTATTTT.

The gene calls are TRBV28 and TRBJ2-3, with 8 bases fitting TRBD1. V lost 5 bases, J lost 0 bases, and 4 bases stayed unmatched. The CDR3 totals 15 residues. Germline CDR1 and CDR2: MDHEN and SYDVKM. The DNA of the CDR3 is TGTGCCAGCAGTAGGGACAGGACTAGCACAGATACGCAGTATTTT. It yields the protein CASSRDRTSTDTQYF.

This clonotype has just a few counts. The V and J genes are TRBV10-3 and TRBJ2-7, with a possible D match to TRBD2 (5 bases). This CDR3 comprises 15 residues. V lost 0 bases, J lost 2 bases, and 11 bases lay in between. From germline, CDR1 is ENHRY and CDR2 SYGVKD. The CDR3 protein is CAISESGGSAYEQYF. CDR3 DNA sequence: TGTGCCATCAGTGAGTCGGGCGGGTCTGCCTACGAGCAGTACTTC.

This sequence joins TRBV20-1 and TRBJ2-5, with 9 nucleotides matching TRBD1. CDR1 DFQATT and CDR2 SNEGSKA come from the germline V gene (reference sequence). The CDR3 consists of 14 residues. The V gene end was trimmed by 6 bases and the J gene end by 5 bases; junction bases not matched to a gene: 10. The CDR3 sequence is CSAPDRGNSETQYF. CDR3 DNA: TGCAGTGCGCCGGACAGGGGTAATTCGGAGACCCAGTACTTC.

The chain recombines TRBV6-2 or TRBV6-3 with TRBJ1-2, with 7 nucleotides matching TRBD1. Per germline, CDR1 MNHEY and CDR2 SVGEGT. This CDR3 region has 14 residues. Losses at the gene ends were 6 bases for V and 5 bases for J; bases not matched to a gene: 9. The CDR3 sequence: CASSRRDSGYGYTF. Here the CDR3 DNA reads TGTGCCAGCAGCCGCCGGGACAGCGGGTATGGCTACACCTTC.

This clonotype was seen more than once but under ten times. The V call is TRBV15, the J call TRBJ2-1; weak D call: TRBD2 (5 bases). This CDR3 is built from 14 residues. Germline CDR1 is LNHNV and CDR2 is YYDKDF (reference sequence). Trimming took off 7 bases at V and 2 bases at J, with 12 bases between the two ends. CDR3 bases: TGTGCCACCACTCTCGGGAACCCCTACAATGAGCAGTTCTTC. Amino acids: CATTLGNPYNEQFF.

The sample holds a few counts of this clonotype. The chain carries TRBV5-1 and TRBJ1-1; D not certain. The germline V gene has CDR1 SGHRS and CDR2 YFSETQ. The germline V and J ends were trimmed by 3 bases and 2 bases, with 14 bases remaining between them. This CDR3 contains 15 residues. The CDR3 DNA reads as TGCGCCAGCAGCTCCGGACTGACAAGTAACACTGAAGCTTTCTTT. Residues: CASSSGLTSNTEAFF.

The chain has TRBV10-3 and TRBJ2-5, with D maybe TRBD1 (6 bases). The germline V and J ends were trimmed by 3 bases and 1 base, with 12 bases remaining between them. Germline CDR1 and CDR2: ENHRY and SYGVKD. The CDR3 totals 15 residues. This CDR3 is CAISDGWTAQETQYF. The CDR3 nucleotides read TGTGCCATCAGTGACGGCTGGACAGCCCAAGAGACCCAGTACTTC.